This T cell receptor beta chain was sequenced for a study of blood T cell repertoires in COVID-19. About the research overall: Acute and convalescent COVID-19 samples came from the United States, Italy and Spain. Sources were T cells, B-cell-depleted T cells, or PBMCs; the material itself was cDNA or gDNA.

Source study methods: Cell counts per sample came from amplifying reference gene primers. Profiled with immunoSEQ multiplex PCR; TCRdb holds only in-frame clones, not every one. The V and J calls and clone size are taken from that table; D and trimming were inferred from the DNA. In the table there are about 350,000 clones, 87% of which are singletons. Cohort 3 recovered donors had two negative PCRs, clearance, or symptom resolution. The TCR originated in a woman younger than 45 who had recovered from COVID-19. Material for sequencing was PBMCs or T cells enriched from blood (not recorded which).

CDR3 sequence: CASSTGGGGYTF. The CDR3 DNA is TGTGCCAGTAGTACAGGGGGCGGAGGCTACACCTTC. The chain carries TRBV19 and TRBJ1-2; 8 bases map to TRBD1. V gave up 4 bases and J gave up 8 bases; unmatched junction bases: 3. Germline assignment: CDR1 LNHDA and CDR2 SQIVND (reference sequence). CDR3 size: 12 residues.